The TCR beta chain under discussion was sequenced for a study of T-cell reconstitution after alpha-beta-depleted transplantation in children. Study findings and constraints: By one year post-transplant, T-cell counts and diversity largely arose from T cells that were newly produced. Expanded graft clones numbering several hundred reportedly gave rise to alpha-beta T cells about two months after transplant.

CDR1 and CDR2 (germline): DFQATT, SNEGSKA (reference sequence). V was pared by 2 bases and J by 1 base, with 10 bases of the junction left unmatched. CDR3 length equals 17 residues. On this clonotype itself: Its antigen is not known.

During its preparation, the TCRbeta library received unique molecular identifiers. One entry per CDR3 protein results from TCRdb running MiXCR on the PCR reads. The sample has about 440,000 distinct CDR3 sequences, around two fifths seen once. The chain combines TRBV20-1 with TRBJ2-1; 8 bases match TRBD2. The sample in question was PBMCs, obtained before TCRalphabeta/CD19-depleted stem cell transplant. The TCR sequence derives from a girl aged 2 to 9 with aplastic anemia, due to receive a stem cell transplant. The CDR3 bases are TGCAGTGCTAGACCCCTCGGGACTAGAGGTTCCTACAATGAGCAGTTCTTC. It is translated as CSARPLGTRGSYNEQFF.